The 22 T cell receptor beta chains below all came from one sample that was sequenced in a study of blood T cell repertoires in COVID-19. Only in-frame clones appear in the TCRdb table, and some are missing; sequencing was by immunoSEQ multiplex PCR. The sample lists some 100,000 clones; roughly 80% were seen once. What was sequenced was peripheral blood. The receptors stem from a man aged 60-69 years with acute or convalescent COVID-19.

The chain has TRBV9 and TRBJ2-3, with 14 positions matching TRBD2. The germline V gene has CDR1 SGDLS and CDR2 YYNGEE. The CDR3 loop spans 15 amino acids. V was pared by 3 bases and J by 6 bases, with 3 bases of the junction left unmatched. The CDR3 sequence is CASSAGTSGSDTQYF. CDR3 bases: TGTGCCAGCAGCGCTGGGACTAGCGGGAGTGATACGCAGTATTTT.

CDR3 region: CASGFLVWLEKDMEKLFF. The CDR3 region has the DNA TGTGCTAGTGGTTTCTTGGTGTGGTTGGAGAAGGACATGGAAAAACTGTTTTTT. This chain connects TRBV12-5 to TRBJ1-4; perhaps TRBD1 as D (5 bases). The CDR3 is 18 amino acids. The germline V gene encodes CDR1 LGHNT and CDR2 FRNRAP. The V end was cut by 3 bases, the J end by 8 bases, with 25 bases between.

This clone has more than one count but fewer than ten. V is TRBV30 and J is TRBJ1-1, with 7 nucleotides matching TRBD1. CDR1 is GTSNPN, CDR2 SVGIG, per germline (reference sequence). J was trimmed by 5 bases and V by 3 bases; bases with no gene match: 9. CDR3 length: 14 amino acids. The CDR3 bases are TGTGCCTGGAGCGGCATGACAGGGCGAACTGAAGCTTTCTTT. It codes for CAWSGMTGRTEAFF.

This chain uses TRBV13 with TRBJ2-7, with a weak D call TRBD1 (6 bases). CDR1 PRHDT and CDR2 FYEKMQ come from the germline V gene (reference sequence). V was pared by 1 base and J by 3 bases, with 13 bases between. This CDR3 is 15 amino acids long. CDR3 sequence (DNA): TGTGCCAGCAGCTTAGCGGCAGGGGTTGGCTACGAGCAGTACTTC. This translates into CASSLAAGVGYEQYF.

This clone was detected a few times. V and J are TRBV28 and TRBJ1-2; the D is unclear. The CDR3 contains 14 residues. Germline CDR1 reads MDHEN; CDR2 reads SYDVKM. V gave up 1 base and J gave up 5 bases, with 11 bases separating them. As DNA, the CDR3 is TGTGCCAGCAGTTTATACGGTATAACGTATGGCTACACCTTC. Translated, it gives CASSLYGITYGYTF.

The chain uses TRBV7-2 and TRBJ1-1; 7 nucleotides align to TRBD1. The CDR3 consists of 15 residues. Trimming at V came to 2 bases and at J to 0 bases, leaving 3 bases not matched to a gene. CDR1 and CDR2 (germline): SGHTA, FQGNSA. CDR3 sequence: CASSLRGQMNTEAFF. CDR3 nucleotide sequence: TGTGCCAGCAGCTTACGGGGACAGATGAACACTGAAGCTTTCTTT.

The rearrangement joins TRBV7-2 to TRBJ2-7; 8 nucleotides agree with TRBD1. The CDR3 spans 14 residues. V dropped 5 bases and J dropped 3; count of bases not matched to a gene: 6. The germline V gene has CDR1 SGHTA and CDR2 FQGNSA. CDR3 loop: CASSGRTGLYEQYF. The CDR3 DNA reads TGTGCCAGCAGCGGGCGGACAGGGCTCTACGAGCAGTACTTC.

The genes are TRBV6-5 and TRBJ2-7; 12 nucleotides line up with TRBD2. V gave up 5 bases and J gave up 4 bases; unmatched junction bases: 6. CDR1 and CDR2 (germline): MNHEY, SVGAGI. The CDR3 totals 15 residues. CDR3 DNA sequence: TGTGCCAGCAGTCCTACTAGCGGGAGGTGGTACGAGCAGTACTTC. Its protein is CASSPTSGRWYEQYF.

The chain employs TRBV10-3 and TRBJ1-2; 11 bases fit TRBD1. The germline V gene has CDR1 ENHRY and CDR2 SYGVKD. This CDR3 has 14 amino acids. Trimming at V came to 7 bases and at J to 4 bases, leaving 5 bases not matched to a gene. CDR3 sequence: CAIKRTGGIYGYTF. CDR3 in DNA: TGTGCCATCAAAAGGACAGGGGGCATCTATGGCTACACCTTC.

Only a few counts were recorded for this clone. V and J are TRBV18 and TRBJ2-5, with D uncertain. Trimming cost V 5 bases and J 3 bases, with 10 bases left between them. Germline V gene data show CDR1 as KGHSH and CDR2 as LQKENI. CDR3 length: 13 residues. The CDR3 DNA reads as TGTGCCAGCTCAGCAACTGAAGAAGAGACCCAGTACTTC. Its translation is CASSATEEETQYF.

The J gene is TRBJ1-1, the V gene TRBV3-1 (or the pseudogene TRBV3-2), with TRBD1 identical over 7 bases. Germline values: CDR1 LGHDT, CDR2 YNNKEL (reference sequence). Trimming cost V 4 bases and J 6 bases; bases outside gene matches: 5. The length of the CDR3 is 13 residues. CDR3 region: CASSLGGGPEAFF. DNA of the CDR3: TGTGCCAGCAGCCTCGGAGGGGGCCCTGAAGCTTTCTTT.

The V gene is TRBV4-2, the J gene TRBJ1-2; 7 positions match TRBD1. The CDR3 has 14 amino acids. The ends lost 3 bases at V and 5 bases at J; junction bases unmatched: 6. Germline V lookup: CDR1 LGHNA, CDR2 YNFKEQ. The CDR3 DNA sequence: TGTGCCAGCAGCCAGGGACAGCAAGGGTATGGCTACACCTTC. Its translation is CASSQGQQGYGYTF.

V is TRBV10-2 and J is TRBJ1-2; no clear D gene. Trimming took 4 bases from V and 0 from J, leaving 9 bases between them. The CDR3 loop spans 14 amino acids. CDR1 and CDR2 (germline): WSHSY, SAAADI. The CDR3 nucleotides are TGCGCCAGCAGTGGTCAGGCAGCTAACTATGGCTACACCTTC. Its protein product is CASSGQAANYGYTF.

The chain recombines TRBV5-5 with TRBJ1-3; possibly TRBD1 for D (5 bases). Trimming removed 0 bases at V and 0 bases at J, with 7 bases between. The germline V gene has CDR1 SGHKS and CDR2 YYEKEE (reference sequence). The CDR3 spans 15 residues. This CDR3 reads CASSLERGSGNTIYF. In nucleotides, the CDR3 is TGTGCCAGCAGCTTGGAAAGGGGCTCTGGAAACACCATATATTTT.

The V gene is TRBV6-6, the J gene TRBJ2-7, with 7 bases aligning to TRBD2. V trimming: 8 bases; J trimming: 3 bases; junction bases outside the gene matches: 10. The CDR3 totals 14 residues. The germline V gene encodes CDR1 MNHNY and CDR2 SVGAGI (reference sequence). The CDR3 DNA follows: TGTGCCAGCTTTAACGCGGGAGAGGACTACGAGCAGTACTTC. It is translated as CASFNAGEDYEQYF.

The chain carries TRBV7-9 and TRBJ2-1; D is ambiguous. CDR1 SEHNR and CDR2 FQNEAQ come from the germline V gene (reference sequence). Trimming cost V 5 bases and J 0 bases, with 17 bases left between them. CDR3 length: 17 residues. CDR3 bases: TGTGCCAGCAGCCAGCCCTCGCCCAGCGTCTCCTACAATGAGCAGTTCTTC. Protein product: CASSQPSPSVSYNEQFF.

The chain couples TRBV27 to TRBJ1-1; 8 nucleotides align to TRBD1. Germline assignment: CDR1 MNHEY and CDR2 SMNVEV (reference sequence). This CDR3 is built from 15 residues. V was clipped by 5 bases and J by 4 bases; unmatched bases: 9. Here the CDR3 reads CASSRGRGQGTEAFF. In DNA form, the CDR3 reads TGTGCCAGCAGTAGAGGCAGGGGGCAAGGCACTGAAGCTTTCTTT.

The V and J genes are TRBV2 and TRBJ2-1; the match to TRBD2 covers 12 bases. The germline CDR1 and CDR2 sequences are SNHLY and FYNNEI. The CDR3 loop spans 16 amino acids. V was clipped by 2 bases and J by 9 bases; unmatched bases: 8. The CDR3 region has the DNA TGTGCCAGCAGTGAAAGGCGACTAGCGGGAGTTCTTGAGCAGTTCTTC. It specifies CASSERRLAGVLEQFF.

J is TRBJ2-2 and V is TRBV5-1, with 7 bases identical to TRBD1. The V and J ends lost 4 bases and 0 bases, in that order; junction bases with no gene match: 3. The CDR3 has 15 residues. Germline V lookup: CDR1 SGHRS, CDR2 YFSETQ. In nucleotides, the CDR3 is TGCGCCAGCAGCCAACAGGGGCCGAACACCGGGGAGCTGTTTTTT. As protein: CASSQQGPNTGELFF.

V and J are TRBV7-2 and TRBJ1-2, with a tentative D call TRBD1 (6 bases). There are 14 residues in the CDR3. Trimming left V 2 bases short and J 4 bases short, with 11 bases between. CDR1 and CDR2 (germline): SGHTA, FQGNSA. Written as DNA, the CDR3 is TGTGCCAGCAGCTTACTACAGGGTACCTATGGCTACACCTTC. Its translation is CASSLLQGTYGYTF. Looking up the rest from reference TRBV7-2 and TRBJ1-2 gives the full variable domain: GAGVSQSPSNKVTEKGKDVELRCDPISGHTALYWYRQSLGQGLEFLIYFQGNSAPDKSGLPSDRFSAERTGGSVSTLTIQRTQQEDSAVYLCASSLLQGTYGYTFGSGTRLTVV.

J is TRBJ2-5 and V is TRBV7-9; D remains unclear. V lost 5 bases and J 5 bases, leaving 12 bases between the germline ends. Germline V gene sequence: CDR1 SEHNR, CDR2 FQNEAQ (reference sequence). The CDR3 contains 13 residues. The CDR3 DNA reads TGTGCCAGCAGCCTCCCTATCGTGGAGACCCAGTACTTC. Protein: CASSLPIVETQYF. Together with reference TRBV7-9 and TRBJ2-5, the CDR3 gives the full variable domain: DTGVSQNPRHKITKRGQNVTFRCDPISEHNRLYWYRQTLGQGPEFLTYFQNEAQLEKSRLLSDRFSAERPKGSFSTLEIQRTEQGDSAMYLCASSLPIVETQYFGPGTRLLVL.

The rearrangement links TRBV10-3 to TRBJ1-4; 9 bases align to TRBD1. The CDR3 has 15 residues. The germline V gene encodes CDR1 ENHRY and CDR2 SYGVKD. With V trimmed by 6 bases and J by 7 bases, 9 bases remained unmatched. The DNA of the CDR3 is TGTGCCATCAGACCCGGGACAGGGTTGGGTGAAAAACTGTTTTTT. Protein sequence: CAIRPGTGLGEKLFF.